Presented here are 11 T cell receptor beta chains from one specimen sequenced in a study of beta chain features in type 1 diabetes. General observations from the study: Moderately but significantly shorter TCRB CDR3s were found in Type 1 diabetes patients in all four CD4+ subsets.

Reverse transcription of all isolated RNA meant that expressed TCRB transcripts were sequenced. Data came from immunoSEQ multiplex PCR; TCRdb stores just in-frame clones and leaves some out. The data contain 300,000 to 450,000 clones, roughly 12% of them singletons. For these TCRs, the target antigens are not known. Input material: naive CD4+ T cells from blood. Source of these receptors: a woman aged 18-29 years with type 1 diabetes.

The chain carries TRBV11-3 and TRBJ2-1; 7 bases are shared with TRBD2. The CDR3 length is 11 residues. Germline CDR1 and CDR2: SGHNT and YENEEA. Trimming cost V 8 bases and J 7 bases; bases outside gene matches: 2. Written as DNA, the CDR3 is TGTGCCAGCCTTAGCGGGAATGAGCAGTTCTTC. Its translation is CASLSGNEQFF.

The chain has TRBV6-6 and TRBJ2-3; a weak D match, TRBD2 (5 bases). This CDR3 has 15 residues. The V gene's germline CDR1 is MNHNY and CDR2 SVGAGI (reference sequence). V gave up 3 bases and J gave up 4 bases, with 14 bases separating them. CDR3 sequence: CASSYLGEPSDTQYF. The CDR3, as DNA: TGTGCCAGCAGTTATCTTGGGGAGCCCTCAGATACGCAGTATTTT.

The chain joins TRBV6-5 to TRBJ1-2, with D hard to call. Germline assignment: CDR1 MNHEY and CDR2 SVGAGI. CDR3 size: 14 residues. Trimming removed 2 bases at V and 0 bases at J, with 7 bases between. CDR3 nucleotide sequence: TGTGCCAGCAGTTACCGAGAGGCTAACTATGGCTACACCTTC. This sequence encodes CASSYREANYGYTF.

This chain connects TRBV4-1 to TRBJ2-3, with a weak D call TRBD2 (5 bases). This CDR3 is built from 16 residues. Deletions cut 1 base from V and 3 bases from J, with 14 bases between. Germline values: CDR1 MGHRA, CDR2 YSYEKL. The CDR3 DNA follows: TGCGCCAGCAGCCAAGTAGGGCGGGCGACGACAGATACGCAGTATTTT. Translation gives CASSQVGRATTDTQYF.

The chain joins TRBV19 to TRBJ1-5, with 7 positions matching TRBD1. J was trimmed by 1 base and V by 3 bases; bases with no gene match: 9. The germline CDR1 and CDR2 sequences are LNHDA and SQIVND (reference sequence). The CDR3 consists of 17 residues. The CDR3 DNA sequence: TGTGCCAGTAGTATCTGGGGGACAGTGGAGAGCAATCAGCCCCAGCATTTT. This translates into CASSIWGTVESNQPQHF.

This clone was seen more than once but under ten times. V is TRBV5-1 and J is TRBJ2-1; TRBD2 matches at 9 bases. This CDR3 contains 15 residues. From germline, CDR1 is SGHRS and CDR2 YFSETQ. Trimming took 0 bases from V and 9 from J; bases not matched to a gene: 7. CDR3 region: CASSLEGGRAGEQFF. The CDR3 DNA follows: TGCGCCAGCAGCTTGGAGGGCGGGAGGGCCGGTGAGCAGTTCTTC. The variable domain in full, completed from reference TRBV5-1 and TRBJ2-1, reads KAGVTQTPRYLIKTRGQQVTLSCSPISGHRSVSWYQQTPGQGLQFLFEYFSETQRNKGNFPGRFSGRQFSNSRSEMNVSTLELGDSALYLCASSLEGGRAGEQFFGPGTRLTVL.

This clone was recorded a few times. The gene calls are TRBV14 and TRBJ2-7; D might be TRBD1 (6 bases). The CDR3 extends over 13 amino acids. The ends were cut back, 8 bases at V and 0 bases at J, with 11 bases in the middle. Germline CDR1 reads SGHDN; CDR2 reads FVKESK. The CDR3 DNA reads TGTGCCAGCGGGTTACAGGGCTCCTACGAGCAGTACTTC. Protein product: CASGLQGSYEQYF.

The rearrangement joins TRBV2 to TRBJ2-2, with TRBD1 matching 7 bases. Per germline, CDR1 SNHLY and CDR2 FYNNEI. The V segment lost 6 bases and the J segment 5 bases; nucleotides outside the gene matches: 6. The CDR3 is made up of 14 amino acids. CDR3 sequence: CASSLTQGTGELFF. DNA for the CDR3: TGTGCCAGCAGCCTGACACAGGGGACCGGGGAGCTGTTTTTT.

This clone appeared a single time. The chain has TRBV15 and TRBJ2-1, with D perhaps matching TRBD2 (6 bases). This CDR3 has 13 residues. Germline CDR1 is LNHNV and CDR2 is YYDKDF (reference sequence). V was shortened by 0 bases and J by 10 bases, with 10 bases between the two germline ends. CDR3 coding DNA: TGTGCCACCAGCAGAGATGTTCTAGCGGAGCAGTTCTTC. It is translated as CATSRDVLAEQFF.

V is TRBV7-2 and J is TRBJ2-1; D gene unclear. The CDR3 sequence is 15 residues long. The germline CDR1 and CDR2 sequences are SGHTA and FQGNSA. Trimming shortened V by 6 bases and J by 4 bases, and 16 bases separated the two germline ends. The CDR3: CASSSLVVPYNEQFF. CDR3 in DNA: TGTGCCAGCAGTTCTCTAGTGGTTCCGTACAATGAGCAGTTCTTC. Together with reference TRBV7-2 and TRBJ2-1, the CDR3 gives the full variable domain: GAGVSQSPSNKVTEKGKDVELRCDPISGHTALYWYRQSLGQGLEFLIYFQGNSAPDKSGLPSDRFSAERTGGSVSTLTIQRTQQEDSAVYLCASSSLVVPYNEQFFGPGTRLTVL.

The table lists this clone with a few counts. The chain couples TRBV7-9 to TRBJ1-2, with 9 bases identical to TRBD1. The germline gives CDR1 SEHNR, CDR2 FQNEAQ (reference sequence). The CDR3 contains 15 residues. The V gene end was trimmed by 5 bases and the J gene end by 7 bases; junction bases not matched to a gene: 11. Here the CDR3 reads CASSHRDREVGGYTF. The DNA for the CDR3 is TGTGCCAGCAGCCACCGGGACAGGGAAGTCGGTGGCTACACCTTC.